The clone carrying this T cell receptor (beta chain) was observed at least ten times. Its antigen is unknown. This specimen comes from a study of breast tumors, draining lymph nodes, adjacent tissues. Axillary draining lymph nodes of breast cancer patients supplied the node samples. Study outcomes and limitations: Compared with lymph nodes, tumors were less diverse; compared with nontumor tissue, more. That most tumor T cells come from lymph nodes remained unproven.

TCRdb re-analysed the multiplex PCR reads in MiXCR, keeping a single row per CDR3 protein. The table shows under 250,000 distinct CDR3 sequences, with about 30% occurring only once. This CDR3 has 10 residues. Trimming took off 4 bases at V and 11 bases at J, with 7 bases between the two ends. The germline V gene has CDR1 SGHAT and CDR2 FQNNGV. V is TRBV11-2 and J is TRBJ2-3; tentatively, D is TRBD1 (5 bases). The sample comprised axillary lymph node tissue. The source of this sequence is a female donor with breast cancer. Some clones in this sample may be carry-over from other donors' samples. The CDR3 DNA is TGTGCCAGCAGCTCAAGGGGGCAGTATTTT. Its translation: CASSSRGQYF.